The clone carrying this T cell receptor (beta chain) was detected a few times. Antigen: not known. This sample is part of a study of blood T cells in healthy people across ages. Whole-study findings and limits: Diversity was estimated from one million T cells, and these estimates were considered underestimates.

The germline V gene has CDR1 MGHRA and CDR2 YSYEKL. This CDR3 spans 16 amino acids. The germline V and J ends were trimmed by 2 bases and 0 bases, with 13 bases remaining between them. A second PCR, run for about 7 to 11 cycles, used a sample-barcoded 5' primer plus a J-beta primer mix. TCRdb re-called the 5' RACE reads through MiXCR, storing one row per CDR3 protein. The sample shows some 1,500,000 distinct CDR3 sequences, approximately 43% of them seen only once. This chain joins TRBV4-1 and TRBJ1-1, with D hard to call. The sequencing sample was made of blood. The receptor's source is a woman aged 18-29 years in good health. In DNA, the CDR3 is TGCGCCAGCAGCCAACTTCACAGCCCCTTGAACACTGAAGCTTTCTTT. This gives the protein CASSQLHSPLNTEAFF.